The clone carrying this T cell receptor (beta chain) turned up a few times. The sample comes from a study of cytomegalovirus exposure and HLA in healthy donors. Germline CDR1 and CDR2: SGHRS and YFSETQ. The length of the CDR3 is 15 residues. V was cut by 2 bases and J by 4 bases, with 15 bases left in between. PCR was performed using 60 Vbeta and 13 Jbeta primers. Assay used: immunoSEQ multiplex PCR; TCRdb lists only in-frame clones, some missing. The table records 90,000 to 120,000 clones, about 80% of them present only once. This chain links TRBV5-1 with TRBJ2-5; D may be TRBD1 (8 bases). The clonotype originates from a woman under 30 in good health and CMV-seropositive. The sequenced material came from PBMCs. CDR3 loop: CASSFTGGEGETQYF. The CDR3 nucleotides read TGCGCCAGCAGCTTCACAGGGGGGGAGGGAGAGACCCAGTACTTC. Using reference TRBV5-1 and TRBJ2-5 for the parts outside the CDR3, the full variable domain is KAGVTQTPRYLIKTRGQQVTLSCSPISGHRSVSWYQQTPGQGLQFLFEYFSETQRNKGNFPGRFSGRQFSNSRSEMNVSTLELGDSALYLCASSFTGGEGETQYFGPGTRLLVL.